This passage covers 12 T cell receptor beta chains from one sample sequenced in a study of OX40 agonist ivuxolimab in advanced cancers. The library was made by the immunoSEQ multiplex PCR assay. The immuneACCESS repertoire file appears here via TCRdb, limited to in-frame rearrangements. These files lack a portion of the clones; in checked studies, under half of the deficit traces to unresolved V genes, and the cause of the others is not known. The sample table lists some 87,000 clones, about 94% of them with a count of one. The ten largest clones represent approximately 9.9% of the sample. The material was CD4+ or CD8+ T cells sorted from blood, obtained in a trial of the OX40 agonist ivuxolimab. The receptors originated from an adult with an advanced solid tumor such as melanoma, head and neck, liver or kidney cancer.

The chain joins TRBV28 to TRBJ2-7; the D is unclear. Germline CDR1 MDHEN, CDR2 SYDVKM. The V end was cut by 8 bases, the J end by 6 bases, with 14 bases between. CDR3 length: 12 amino acids. CDR3 sequence reads: CASRARYPEQYF. In DNA, the CDR3 is TGTGCCAGCCGAGCCCGGTATCCCGAGCAGTACTTC.

The rearrangement joins TRBV20-1 to TRBJ1-2; no clear D gene. The germline V gene encodes CDR1 DFQATT and CDR2 SNEGSKA (reference sequence). This CDR3 has 11 amino acids. Trimming left V 1 base short and J 5 bases short, with 5 bases between. CDR3 coding DNA: TGCAGTGCTAGAGCTGTTTATGGCTACACCTTC. It is translated as CSARAVYGYTF.

The CDR3 nucleotides read TGTGCCAGCAGCCCTACTACCTCCTACGAGCAGTACTTC. This codes for CASSPTTSYEQYF. The genes are TRBV27 and TRBJ2-7; D gene unclear. Per germline, CDR1 MNHEY and CDR2 SMNVEV (reference sequence). CDR3 length: 13 amino acids. V was pared by 6 bases and J by 0 bases, with 9 bases between.

V usage is TRBV5-6 and J usage is TRBJ2-2; D is uncertain. Per the germline V gene, CDR1 is SGHDT and CDR2 is YYEEEE. The CDR3 extends over 12 amino acids. V gave up 2 bases and J gave up 8 bases, with 7 bases separating them. The CDR3: CASSFTIGELFF. The CDR3 DNA reads TGTGCCAGCAGCTTTACAATTGGGGAGCTGTTTTTT.

The chain couples TRBV7-2 to TRBJ1-3; D is uncertain. CDR1 SGHTA and CDR2 FQGNSA come from the germline V gene. The V and J ends lost 2 bases and 4 bases respectively, with 6 bases between them. The CDR3 is 13 residues long. The CDR3 DNA is TGTGCCAGCAGCTTATATGGCGGAAACACCATATATTTT. It specifies CASSLYGGNTIYF.

Written as DNA, the CDR3 is TGTGCCAGCAGCGCAGGACAGGGTATAGCTGAAGCTTTCTTT. Residues: CASSAGQGIAEAFF. This chain uses TRBV9 with TRBJ1-1; 8 bases match TRBD1. With 3 bases clipped from V and 6 bases from J, the junction kept 7 bases outside the gene matches. The CDR3 is 14 residues long. Germline V gene data show CDR1 as SGDLS and CDR2 as YYNGEE.

The chain recombines TRBV9 with TRBJ2-1; TRBD2 agrees at 8 bases. After removal of 3 bases from V and 0 bases from J, the junction contained 2 bases not matched to a gene. The CDR3 spans 15 residues. Germline lookup yields CDR1 SGDLS and CDR2 YYNGEE. The CDR3 DNA is TGTGCCAGCAGCGACAGCGGGAGCTCCTACAATGAGCAGTTCTTC. It specifies CASSDSGSSYNEQFF.

The chain is built from TRBV4-1 and TRBJ2-6, with 9 bases that match TRBD1. V lost 3 bases and J lost 3; bases outside the gene matches: 9. The CDR3 has 18 residues. CDR1 is MGHRA and CDR2 is YSYEKL in the germline V gene. The CDR3 protein is CASSHPETGGGGANVLTF. The CDR3 DNA is TGCGCCAGCAGCCACCCAGAGACAGGGGGAGGTGGGGCCAACGTCCTGACTTTC.

The chain joins TRBV11-2 to TRBJ1-1; D is uncertain. The ends were cut back, 6 bases at V and 3 bases at J, with 29 bases in the middle. Germline assignment: CDR1 SGHAT and CDR2 FQNNGV. The CDR3 extends over 19 amino acids. The CDR3 DNA reads as TGTGCCAGCAGAACCCCCTTTACTCGGGATCCCCCTCGAGACACTGAAGCTTTCTTT. Translation: CASRTPFTRDPPRDTEAFF.

The V call is TRBV11-2, the J call TRBJ1-1; D not certain. Trimming cost V 2 bases and J 1 base, with 5 bases left between them. The CDR3 extends over 13 amino acids. Germline-derived CDR1 and CDR2 are SGHAT and FQNNGV. This chain's CDR3 is CASSLPPNTEAFF. CDR3 sequence (DNA): TGTGCCAGCAGCTTACCACCGAACACTGAAGCTTTCTTT.

This clone was observed once. V is TRBV7-9 and J is TRBJ1-3; D perhaps matches TRBD1 (5 bases). The length of the CDR3 is 14 residues. V dropped 8 bases and J dropped 4 bases, with 15 bases sitting between them. Germline assignment: CDR1 SEHNR and CDR2 FQNEAQ (reference sequence). CDR3 coding DNA: TGTGCCAGCGCCTATTTGGGGGGAGGAAACACCATATATTTT. Its protein product is CASAYLGGGNTIYF.

This sequence joins TRBV7-8 and TRBJ2-7, with D possibly being TRBD2 (6 bases). The CDR3 contains 15 residues. Deletions cut 1 base from V and 0 bases from J, with 10 bases between. Germline V gives CDR1 SGHVS, CDR2 FQNEAQ. CDR3 sequence reads: CASSLGGGSSYEQYF. CDR3 nucleotides: TGTGCCAGCAGCTTAGGCGGAGGGAGCTCCTACGAGCAGTACTTC. Looking up the rest from reference TRBV7-8 and TRBJ2-7 gives the full variable domain: GAGVSQSPRYKVAKRGQDVALRCDPISGHVSLFWYQQALGQGPEFLTYFQNEAQLDKSGLPSDRFFAERPEGSVSTLKIQRTQQEDSAVYLCASSLGGGSSYEQYFGPGTRLTVT.